The TCR beta chain under discussion was sequenced for a study of T cells in narcolepsy. Study-wide results and caveats: Autoreactive clonotypes reportedly recurred in blood of same and different patients, not controls. Comparing one patient's CSF and blood CD4+ clonotypes highlighted HCRT- and TRIB2-specific autoreactive clonotypes.

CDR3 size: 13 residues. Germline CDR1 and CDR2: MNHEY and SVGAGI. V dropped 6 bases and J dropped 10 bases, with 19 bases sitting between them. Only in-frame clones appear in the TCRdb table, and some are missing; sequencing was by immunoSEQ multiplex PCR. The sample records around 27,000 clones, about four fifths being singletons. About this clone itself: Its antigen is currently unknown.

The sample was CD45RA- memory CD4+ T cells from PBMCs. The chain is built from TRBV6-5 and TRBJ2-7, with D maybe TRBD2 (5 bases). The receptor was isolated from a human donor with narcolepsy. CDR3: CASSSDQDRLQYF. CDR3 bases: TGTGCCAGCAGCTCGGACCAGGACCGACTACAGTACTTC.